The entry that follows covers one T cell receptor beta chain sequence. Its specificity is not known. The data originate from a study of Ad26.COV2.S vaccination and SARS-CoV-2 variants. Repertoires were generated with immunoSEQ multiplex PCR, while TCRdb's copy carries only in-frame clones and drops some. The sample records under 550,000 clones, approximately 90% being singletons. The treatment denotes: about 20 received Ad26.COV2.S at low or high dose, single or two shots; a few received placebo; per-sample allocation not given. Day 63 after the first injection of vaccine or placebo was the sampling time. In Boston, an adult donor aged 18-55 years took part. There are 17 residues in the CDR3. CDR1 is SGHNT, CDR2 YYREEE, per germline (reference sequence). The V and J ends lost 0 bases and 6 bases, in that order; junction bases with no gene match: 4. General study results and limits: Considerable breadth of spike-specific CD8+ and CD4+ T cell responses has reportedly been documented following vaccination. Measures of TCR breadth and depth may have fallen short of total T cell responses.

Here the sequenced sample was peripheral blood, taken in a trial of Ad26.COV2.S vaccine versus placebo. The chain joins TRBV5-4 to TRBJ2-1, with 15 bases lining up with TRBD2. This receptor was identified in a person between 18 and 60 years old who received the Ad26.COV2.S COVID-19 vaccine or a placebo. The CDR3 sequence is CASSLGGLAGGFNEQFF. Here the CDR3 DNA reads TGTGCCAGCAGCTTGGGGGGACTAGCGGGAGGTTTCAATGAGCAGTTCTTC.